This TCR beta chain was recorded in a study of CD8 T cells in ankylosing spondylitis. The CDR3 sequence is 14 residues long. Germline values: CDR1 SGHRS, CDR2 YFSETQ. Trimming shortened V by 5 bases and J by 1 base, and 13 bases separated the two germline ends. Each CDR3 protein is one row after TCRdb ran MiXCR on the 5' RACE reads. The sample holds about 24,000 distinct CDR3 sequences, 10% to 15% seen once. This clonotype was detected ten times or more. This receptor was obtained from a male donor with ankylosing spondylitis or in good health (not recorded which). This rearrangement joins TRBV5-1 to TRBJ2-7; D ambiguous. The sample comprised blood. The CDR3 coding sequence is TGCGCCAGCAGGCGGCCAGAGGATTCCTACGAGCAGTACTTC. Protein sequence: CASRRPEDSYEQYF. The whole variable domain, remainder taken from reference TRBV5-1 and TRBJ2-7, is KAGVTQTPRYLIKTRGQQVTLSCSPISGHRSVSWYQQTPGQGLQFLFEYFSETQRNKGNFPGRFSGRQFSNSRSEMNVSTLELGDSALYLCASRRPEDSYEQYFGPGTRLTVT.